The sequence of this TCR beta chain was determined in a study of molecular identifiers for immune sequencing clone quantification. TCRdb fed the PCR reads into MiXCR, producing one record per CDR3 protein. Of 250,000 to 400,000 distinct CDR3 sequences in the sample, over 20% are singletons; the top ten hold 0.7% to 0.9%. This clonotype was recorded at least ten times. The sequencing input was naive CD8+ T cells from blood, with Jurkat cell RNA spiked in. Noted subset: FACS-sorted CD8+CD4-CCR7+CD45RA+ naive T cells. The origin of this receptor is a human donor in good health. Some libraries in this study had Jurkat cell RNA spiked in.

Written as DNA, the CDR3 is TGTGCCAGCAGTTACCAGGGGACAGGGAGAGGCTACACCTTC. This sequence encodes CASSYQGTGRGYTF. This sequence joins TRBV6-5 and TRBJ1-2, with 9 bases aligning to TRBD1. CDR3 size: 14 residues. The V and J ends lost 2 bases and 8 bases, in that order; junction bases with no gene match: 6. CDR1 and CDR2 from the germline V gene are MNHEY and SVGAGI.